The 8 T cell receptor beta chains reported below all come from one sample, sequenced in a study of T cell responses to AZD1222 COVID-19 vaccine. Repertoires were generated with immunoSEQ multiplex PCR, while TCRdb's copy carries only in-frame clones and drops some. The repertoire holds tens of thousands of clones, with 90% to 95% as singletons. The sample here was peripheral blood, taken on day 0 of AZD1222 vaccination. The receptors shown here come from an adult in good health.

Only a few counts were recorded for this clone. The chain is built from TRBV28 and TRBJ2-7, with 8 bases that match TRBD1. Germline lookup yields CDR1 MDHEN and CDR2 SYDVKM. Germline trimming cut 4 bases from V and 3 bases from J; bases unmatched to any gene: 8. The CDR3 spans 15 residues. In DNA form, the CDR3 reads TGTGCCAGCAGTTCCACAGGGGGTATTCTCTACGAGCAGTACTTC. This codes for CASSSTGGILYEQYF.

The chain has TRBV24-1 and TRBJ1-1; D is possibly TRBD1 (6 bases). Germline values: CDR1 KGHDR, CDR2 SFDVKD. Trimming removed 6 bases from V and 3 bases from J, with 10 bases in between. The CDR3 runs to 13 residues. The CDR3 is CATSKGGYTEAFF. The CDR3 DNA reads TGTGCCACCAGTAAGGGGGGGTACACTGAAGCTTTCTTT.

The chain is built from TRBV18 and TRBJ1-6, with a possible D match to TRBD1 (5 bases). This CDR3 region has 15 residues. Trimming shortened V by 6 bases and J by 11 bases, and 20 bases separated the two germline ends. CDR1 and CDR2 from the germline V gene are KGHSH and LQKENI. The CDR3 region has the DNA TGTGCCAGCTCGAGCGAGACAGTCGTTACGACACCCCTCCACTTT. Its translation: CASSSETVVTTPLHF.

The rearrangement uses TRBV21-1 and TRBJ1-2; TRBD1, the table's D call, was not compared with the DNA. TRBV21-1 is tagged as a pseudogene. The CDR3 is 16 amino acids. CDR3 nucleotide sequence: TGTGCCAGCAGCAAAGTGTACGGCAGGGGGGACTATGGCTACACCTTC. This encodes CASSKVYGRGDYGYTF.

This clone has only a few counts. The chain joins TRBV9 to TRBJ1-5; D call uncertain. Germline CDR1 reads SGDLS; CDR2 reads YYNGEE. Trimming cost V 0 bases and J 8 bases, with 12 bases left between them. This CDR3 spans 14 amino acids. Here the CDR3 DNA reads TGTGCCAGCAGCGTAGGTGCGGGCAGCGAGCCCCAGCATTTT. It encodes CASSVGAGSEPQHF.

The chain links TRBV27 to TRBJ2-7; TRBD1 agrees at 11 bases. This CDR3 has 14 amino acids. Trimming took 5 bases from V and 5 from J; bases not matched to a gene: 5. Germline lookup yields CDR1 MNHEY and CDR2 SMNVEV (reference sequence). The CDR3 nucleotides are TGTGCCAGCAGTCGACGGACAGGGGGCGACGAGCAGTACTTC. Translating it yields CASSRRTGGDEQYF.

The chain couples TRBV9 to TRBJ1-2; 10 positions agree with TRBD1. With 4 bases clipped from V and 3 bases from J, the junction kept 6 bases outside the gene matches. CDR1 is SGDLS, CDR2 YYNGEE, per germline. The CDR3 is 15 residues long. The CDR3 region has the DNA TGTGCCAGCAGCTTAGAGACAGGGGGCTACTATGGCTACACCTTC. Amino acids: CASSLETGGYYGYTF.

The chain combines TRBV12-3 or TRBV12-4 with TRBJ1-1; no firm D call. With 4 bases removed from V and 1 base from J, the gap between germline ends came to 7 bases. CDR3 length: 13 residues. CDR3 in amino acids: CASSSQANTEAFF. The CDR3 nucleotides read TGTGCCAGCAGTTCGCAGGCGAACACTGAAGCTTTCTTT.